Shown below are 6 T cell receptor beta chains from a single sample sequenced in a study of identifying expanded T cells in peripheral blood. Some clones are missing from TCRdb's copy, which holds only in-frame ones; the method was immunoSEQ multiplex PCR. The top ten hold under 20% of the sample, which has some 77,000 clones, approximately 90% seen once. The sample taken for sequencing was blood. The receptors come from a person between 18 and 75 years old in good health.

J is TRBJ2-2 and V is TRBV6-6; 8 bases align to TRBD1. The CDR3 length is 16 residues. The V gene end was trimmed by 6 bases and the J gene end by 4 bases; junction bases not matched to a gene: 10. The germline CDR1 and CDR2 sequences are MNHNY and SVGAGI (reference sequence). The CDR3 sequence is CASSKQGAGSTGELFF. As DNA, the CDR3 is TGTGCCAGCAGCAAGCAGGGGGCCGGGAGCACCGGGGAGCTGTTTTTT.

V usage is TRBV7-9 and J usage is TRBJ2-3, with 9 bases identical to TRBD2. The V segment lost 5 bases and the J segment 6 bases; nucleotides outside the gene matches: 9. The CDR3 is 15 residues long. CDR1 is SEHNR, CDR2 FQNEAQ, per germline (reference sequence). The chain's CDR3 is CASSPQRGVVDTQYF. CDR3 nucleotides: TGTGCCAGCAGCCCCCAGCGGGGGGTGGTGGATACGCAGTATTTT. Together with reference TRBV7-9 and TRBJ2-3, the CDR3 gives the full variable domain: DTGVSQNPRHKITKRGQNVTFRCDPISEHNRLYWYRQTLGQGPEFLTYFQNEAQLEKSRLLSDRFSAERPKGSFSTLEIQRTEQGDSAMYLCASSPQRGVVDTQYFGPGTRLTVL.

This rearrangement joins TRBV7-6 to TRBJ2-1; the D is unclear. Germline CDR1 reads SGHVS; CDR2 reads FNYEAQ. V was pared by 5 bases and J by 0 bases, with 8 bases between. The CDR3 length is 14 residues. The CDR3 loop is CASSRIGSYNEQFF. In nucleotides, the CDR3 is TGTGCCAGCAGCCGAATAGGCTCCTACAATGAGCAGTTCTTC.

The genes are TRBV11-3 and TRBJ1-6; 7 bases agree with TRBD1. V was pared by 5 bases and J by 9 bases, with 4 bases of the junction left unmatched. Germline assignment: CDR1 SGHNT and CDR2 YENEEA. The CDR3 is 13 residues long. CDR3 residues: CASSPGQCSPLHF. The CDR3 DNA follows: TGTGCCAGCAGCCCGGGACAGTGTTCACCCCTCCACTTT.

V is TRBV6-5 and J is TRBJ1-1, with D hard to call. There are 15 residues in the CDR3. Trimming left V 7 bases short and J 6 bases short, with 21 bases between. Germline V lookup: CDR1 MNHEY, CDR2 SVGAGI. CDR3 sequence (DNA): TGTGCCAGCACCCGAAACTACGAGGGTAGCGCTGAAGCTTTCTTT. Translated, it gives CASTRNYEGSAEAFF.

This chain uses TRBV9 with TRBJ1-4; tentative D call: TRBD1 (5 bases). This CDR3 has 13 residues. V was clipped by 3 bases and J by 8 bases, with 11 bases between them. CDR1 and CDR2 from the germline V gene are SGDLS and YYNGEE. The CDR3 DNA is TGTGCCAGCAGCGCCCCTGAGGGGGAAAAACTGTTTTTT. Encoded protein: CASSAPEGEKLFF.